This passage covers 9 T cell receptor beta chains from one sample sequenced in a study of regulatory T cells in long-lasting Graves disease. Arm-PCR of CDR3 regions with iRepertoire HTBI primers generated TCR beta libraries. TCRdb fed the multiplex PCR reads into MiXCR, producing one record per CDR3 protein. The sample consists of some 490,000 distinct CDR3 sequences, about 12% of them appearing once. As to time point: newly diagnosed GD, antithyroid drugs for less than 3 months. The TCR library was made from RNA extracted from PBMCs. These data were also filed under a second study, of T cells in Graves' hyperthyroidism and ophthalmopathy.

The sample consisted of peripheral blood mononuclear cells (PBMCs), taken at new diagnosis, from a patient treated with antithyroid drugs. These receptors came from a woman aged 30 to 39 with Graves disease.

Many counts were recorded for this clonotype. J is TRBJ1-1 and V is TRBV3-1; D perhaps matches TRBD1 (6 bases). CDR3 length equals 15 residues. With 3 bases removed from V and 3 bases from J, the gap between germline ends came to 14 bases. The germline CDR1 and CDR2 sequences are LGHDT and YNNKEL (reference sequence). Written as DNA, the CDR3 is TGTGCCAGCAGCCATGTTTCGGGGGCATACACTGAAGCTTTCTTT. Translated: CASSHVSGAYTEAFF.

This clonotype has a count of ten or more. The rearrangement joins TRBV7-2 to TRBJ1-5; weak D call: TRBD1 (5 bases). CDR1 is SGHTA, CDR2 FQGNSA, per germline. This CDR3 is built from 17 residues. V was clipped by 1 base and J by 2 bases, with 15 bases between them. The CDR3 DNA reads as TGTGCCAGCAGCTTAGGGTTTGGCAGGGAAGGCAATCAGCCCCAGCATTTT. Protein sequence: CASSLGFGREGNQPQHF. Full variable domain (missing parts from reference TRBV7-2 and TRBJ1-5): GAGVSQSPSNKVTEKGKDVELRCDPISGHTALYWYRQSLGQGLEFLIYFQGNSAPDKSGLPSDRFSAERTGGSVSTLTIQRTQQEDSAVYLCASSLGFGREGNQPQHFGDGTRLSIL.

This clonotype was counted at least ten times. The chain uses TRBV30 and TRBJ1-1; possibly TRBD1 for D (5 bases). V lost 8 bases and J 1 base, leaving 11 bases between the germline ends. Germline CDR1 GTSNPN, CDR2 SVGIG (reference sequence). The CDR3 covers 12 residues. The CDR3 reads CAGGRTNTEAFF. The DNA for the CDR3 is TGTGCCGGGGGACGGACGAACACTGAAGCTTTCTTT.

In the case of this clonotype: Given a much more abundant clone one base away, this may be a read error. J is TRBJ2-1 and V is TRBV6-1, with 9 positions matching TRBD2. CDR3 length: 16 amino acids. V was clipped by 3 bases and J by 16 bases; unmatched bases: 19. The germline V gene has CDR1 MNHNS and CDR2 SASEGT. The chain's CDR3 is CASSESLAGAFSRYFF. The DNA of the CDR3 is TGTGCCAGCAGTGAGTCATTAGCGGGAGCCTTTTCTCGGTACTTCTTC.

The gene calls are TRBV5-4 and TRBJ1-5, with D perhaps matching TRBD1 (5 bases). V shed 3 bases and J shed 8 bases, with 12 bases lying between them. Germline loops: CDR1 SGHNT, CDR2 YYREEE (reference sequence). This CDR3 spans 13 amino acids. The CDR3 DNA reads as TGTGCCAGCAGCTGGGACCCCGGCAAGCCCCAGCATTTT. The encoded protein is CASSWDPGKPQHF.

The sample holds many counts of this clonotype. The CDR3 spells CASSPWGQAGTEAFF. CDR3 sequence (DNA): TGTGCCAGCAGTCCGTGGGGACAGGCGGGCACTGAAGCTTTCTTT. The chain uses TRBV6-1 and TRBJ1-1, with 8 positions matching TRBD1. There are 15 residues in the CDR3. V lost 5 bases to trimming and J lost 4 bases; unmatched junction nucleotides: 9. Germline assignment: CDR1 MNHNS and CDR2 SASEGT.

This clonotype occurred many times. The V and J genes are TRBV15 and TRBJ2-7; 10 bases align to TRBD2. This CDR3 is 15 amino acids long. Germline-derived CDR1 and CDR2 are LNHNV and YYDKDF (reference sequence). V trimming: 4 bases; J trimming: 4 bases; junction bases outside the gene matches: 7. Here the CDR3 DNA reads TGTGCCACCAGCACAACTAGCGGGAAAGGATACGAGCAGTACTTC. This gives the protein CATSTTSGKGYEQYF.

This clonotype was seen only a few times. V usage is TRBV5-1 and J usage is TRBJ1-2; 9 bases fit TRBD1. The CDR3 loop spans 14 amino acids. CDR1 is SGHRS and CDR2 is YFSETQ in the germline V gene. The junction had 6 bases not matched to a gene; V was cut back by 1 base and J by 8 bases. CDR3 nucleotide sequence: TGCGCCAGCAGCTTGTGGGGACAGGGCTCGGGCTACACCTTC. Translation gives CASSLWGQGSGYTF.

This clonotype showed up just a few times. The chain couples TRBV27 to TRBJ2-1, with 7 positions matching TRBD1. CDR3 length: 16 residues. V was pared by 3 bases and J by 7 bases, with 12 bases of the junction left unmatched. Germline V CDR1 and CDR2: MNHEY, SMNVEV (reference sequence). DNA for the CDR3: TGTGCCAGCAGTTTGGGACAGATCCCTCCGGGGAATGAGCAGTTCTTC. Encoded protein: CASSLGQIPPGNEQFF.